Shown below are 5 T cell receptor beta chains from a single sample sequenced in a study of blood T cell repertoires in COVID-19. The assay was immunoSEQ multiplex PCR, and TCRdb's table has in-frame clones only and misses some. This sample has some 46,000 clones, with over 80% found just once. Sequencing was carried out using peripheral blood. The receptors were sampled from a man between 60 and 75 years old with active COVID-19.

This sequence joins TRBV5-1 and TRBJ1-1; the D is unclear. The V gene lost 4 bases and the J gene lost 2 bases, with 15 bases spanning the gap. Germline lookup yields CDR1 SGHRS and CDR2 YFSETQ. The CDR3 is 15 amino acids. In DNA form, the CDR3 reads TGCGCCAGCAGCCTTGACACAAACCCTAACACTGAAGCTTTCTTT. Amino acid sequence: CASSLDTNPNTEAFF. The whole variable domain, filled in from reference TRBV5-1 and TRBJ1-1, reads KAGVTQTPRYLIKTRGQQVTLSCSPISGHRSVSWYQQTPGQGLQFLFEYFSETQRNKGNFPGRFSGRQFSNSRSEMNVSTLELGDSALYLCASSLDTNPNTEAFFGQGTRLTVV.

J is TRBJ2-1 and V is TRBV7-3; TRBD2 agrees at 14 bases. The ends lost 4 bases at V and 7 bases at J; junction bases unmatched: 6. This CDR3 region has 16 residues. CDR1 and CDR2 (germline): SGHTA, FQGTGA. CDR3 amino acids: CASSSPGTSGSNEQFF. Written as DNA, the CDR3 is TGTGCCAGCAGCTCCCCCGGGACTAGCGGGAGTAATGAGCAGTTCTTC.

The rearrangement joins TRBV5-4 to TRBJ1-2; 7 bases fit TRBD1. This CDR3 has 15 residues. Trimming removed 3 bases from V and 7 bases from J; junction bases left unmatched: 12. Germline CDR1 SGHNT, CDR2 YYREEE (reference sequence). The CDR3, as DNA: TGTGCCAGCAGCTCCCCATCCACAGGGGAAGGTGGCTACACCTTC. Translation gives CASSSPSTGEGGYTF.

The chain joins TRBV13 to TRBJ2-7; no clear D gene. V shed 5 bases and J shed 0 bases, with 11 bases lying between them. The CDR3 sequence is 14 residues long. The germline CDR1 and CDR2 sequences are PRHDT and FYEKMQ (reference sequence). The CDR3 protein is CASSPTRSSYEQYF. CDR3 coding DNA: TGTGCCAGCAGCCCAACCCGGAGCTCCTACGAGCAGTACTTC.

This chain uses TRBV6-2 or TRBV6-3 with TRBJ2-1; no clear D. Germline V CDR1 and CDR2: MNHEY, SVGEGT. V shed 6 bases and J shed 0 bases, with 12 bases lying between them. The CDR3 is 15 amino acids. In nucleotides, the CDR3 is TGTGCCAGCAGCAAAGACTTAATCTCCTACAATGAGCAGTTCTTC. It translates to CASSKDLISYNEQFF.